This T cell receptor (beta chain) was captured in a study of vaccination and CD4 T cells after COVID-19. Study information: Two of the convalescents were Hispanic, and convalescents were six males and four females. The authors used overlapping spike peptides from SARS-CoV-2, HCoV-NL63, HCoV-OC43 and HCoV-229E to stimulate cells.

Worth noting for this clonotype: Its antigen remains unknown.

The germline gives CDR1 SGHTA, CDR2 FQGNSA. Trimming took off 0 bases at V and 13 bases at J, with 13 bases between the two ends. This CDR3 region has 12 residues. The treatment denotes: roughly 10-day PBMC culture with coronavirus spike peptide pools or control peptides (ViraFEST assay). An Oncomine TCR Beta short-read assay was used to sequence the DNA from cultured CD4+ T cells. The authors extracted genomic DNA from cultured CD4+ T cells. TCRdb re-analysed the PCR reads in MiXCR, keeping a single row per CDR3 protein. This table has around 16,000 distinct CDR3 sequences, about 40% appearing once. The chain links TRBV7-2 to TRBJ2-7; D gene ambiguous. The TCR sequence derives from a human donor who had recovered from COVID-19. The sample consisted of CD4+ T cells from blood, cultured in vitro. The CDR3 DNA is TGTGCCAGCAGCTTAGCGCACGCTTCCCTCTACTTC. As protein: CASSLAHASLYF.